This section outlines one TCR beta chain sequence together with its context. This sample stems from a study of blood T cell repertoires in COVID-19. Study-wide background: Donors in the United States, Italy and Spain gave samples during acute or convalescent COVID-19.

Sequencing used immunoSEQ multiplex PCR; TCRdb keeps in-frame clones, though not all of them. This table holds about 400,000 clones, 70% to 90% found once. Sequences were obtained from PBMCs or T cells enriched from blood (not recorded which). The sequence was obtained from a woman between 40 and 55 years old with acute COVID-19.

The CDR3 DNA reads TGTGCCAGCAGCTTAATTTGGGGGGGACCTACGAACACCGGGGAGCTGTTTTTT. This codes for CASSLIWGGPTNTGELFF. V gene TRBV7-9 combines with J gene TRBJ2-2; 7 nucleotides match TRBD2. J lost 0 bases, V lost 2 bases, and 9 bases had no gene match. The CDR3 totals 18 residues. Germline V gene lookup returns CDR1 SEHNR and CDR2 FQNEAQ (reference sequence).